Presented here are 28 T cell receptor beta chains from one specimen sequenced in a study of blood T cell repertoires in COVID-19. Here immunoSEQ multiplex PCR was the method, and the copy in TCRdb shows in-frame clones only, minus some. The sample contains 90,000 to 150,000 clones, over 75% of which appear only once. The sample was peripheral blood. The receptor set was obtained from a man of 80 years or more with acute or convalescent COVID-19.

The chain combines TRBV5-5 with TRBJ1-2; TRBD1 agrees at 9 bases. Germline V CDR1 and CDR2: SGHKS, YYEKEE (reference sequence). Trimming took 7 bases from V and 4 from J; bases not matched to a gene: 8. The CDR3 sequence is 14 residues long. The CDR3 is CASENRGLGYGYTF. The CDR3 DNA reads as TGTGCCAGCGAGAACAGGGGGCTTGGCTATGGCTACACCTTC.

The genes are TRBV28 and TRBJ1-2; D call uncertain. The CDR3 is made up of 12 amino acids. Germline CDR1 is MDHEN and CDR2 is SYDVKM. Between the trimmed V and J ends, which lost 5 bases and 7 bases, there was a span of 11 bases. The CDR3 bases are TGTGCCAGCAGTATCTCTTCCGGTGGCTACACCTTC. Protein: CASSISSGGYTF.

This chain links TRBV10-3 with TRBJ1-1; D is undetermined. The V and J ends lost 1 base and 3 bases respectively, with 6 bases between them. Germline V gene sequence: CDR1 ENHRY, CDR2 SYGVKD. This CDR3 is built from 13 residues. The CDR3 loop reads CAISEYRDTEAFF. The CDR3, as DNA: TGTGCCATCAGTGAGTATCGGGACACTGAAGCTTTCTTT.

This sequence joins TRBV29-1 and TRBJ1-1; 7 nucleotides line up with TRBD1. Trimming at V came to 3 bases and at J to 0 bases, leaving 4 bases not matched to a gene. The germline gives CDR1 SQVTM, CDR2 ANQGSEA. The CDR3 is 14 amino acids. CDR3 nucleotides: TGCAGCGTTGAGGGGACAGTCATGAACACTGAAGCTTTCTTT. This codes for CSVEGTVMNTEAFF.

The CDR3 here is CASSQDRGALPETQYF. DNA of the CDR3: TGTGCCAGCAGCCAAGATCGGGGGGCCCTTCCCGAGACCCAGTACTTC. The rearrangement joins TRBV3-1 (or the pseudogene TRBV3-2) to TRBJ2-5; D is possibly TRBD2 (7 bases). The CDR3 loop spans 16 amino acids. V was trimmed by 0 bases and J by 5 bases, leaving 16 bases between them. Germline V lookup: CDR1 LGHDT, CDR2 YNNKEL (reference sequence).

The CDR3 DNA reads as TGTGCCAGCAGTTACCCGAGAGAAAGAGGGAACACTGAAGCTTTCTTT. Its translation: CASSYPRERGNTEAFF. The chain employs TRBV6-5 and TRBJ1-1; D gene uncertain. This CDR3 contains 16 residues. V dropped 2 bases and J dropped 1 base, with 14 bases sitting between them. Germline V gene sequence: CDR1 MNHEY, CDR2 SVGAGI.

The rearrangement uses TRBV19 and TRBJ1-1; TRBD1 matches 7 bases. V was clipped by 7 bases and J by 5 bases; unmatched bases: 7. The CDR3 is made up of 13 amino acids. Looked up from germline, CDR1 is LNHDA and CDR2 is SQIVND (reference sequence). CDR3 amino acids: CASKTGAKTEAFF. In DNA form, the CDR3 reads TGTGCCAGTAAAACAGGGGCCAAGACTGAAGCTTTCTTT. The variable domain in full, with the rest retrieved from reference TRBV19 and TRBJ1-1, is DGGITQSPKYLFRKEGQNVTLSCEQNLNHDAMYWYRQDPGQGLRLIYYSQIVNDFQKGDIAEGYSVSREKKESFPLTVTSAQKNPTAFYLCASKTGAKTEAFFGQGTRLTVV.

V usage is TRBV7-9 and J usage is TRBJ1-1; 8 bases fit TRBD1. The CDR3 contains 15 residues. Trimming at V came to 5 bases and at J to 0 bases, leaving 5 bases not matched to a gene. In germline, CDR1 is SEHNR, CDR2 FQNEAQ (reference sequence). The CDR3 here is CASSLQGAMNTEAFF. DNA of the CDR3: TGTGCCAGCAGCCTGCAGGGGGCCATGAACACTGAAGCTTTCTTT. The full variable domain, completed using reference TRBV7-9 and TRBJ1-1, is DTGVSQNPRHKITKRGQNVTFRCDPISEHNRLYWYRQTLGQGPEFLTYFQNEAQLEKSRLLSDRFSAERPKGSFSTLEIQRTEQGDSAMYLCASSLQGAMNTEAFFGQGTRLTVV.

The chain recombines TRBV5-1 with TRBJ1-2; the D gene is possibly TRBD1 (6 bases). Germline V CDR1 and CDR2: SGHRS, YFSETQ. The V gene lost 0 bases and the J gene lost 8 bases, with 11 bases spanning the gap. The CDR3 runs 13 residues. The CDR3 loop is CASSLDRAQGYTF. CDR3 nucleotide sequence: TGCGCCAGCAGCTTGGACAGGGCCCAAGGCTACACCTTC.

This chain uses TRBV6-2 or TRBV6-3 with TRBJ1-1; D gene uncertain. Trimming took 5 bases from V and 5 from J, leaving 9 bases between them. The CDR3 is made up of 12 amino acids. Germline CDR1 reads MNHEY; CDR2 reads SVGEGT. CDR3: CASSRGRTEAFF. The CDR3 DNA sequence: TGTGCCAGCAGTCGTGGGAGAACTGAAGCTTTCTTT.

The chain links TRBV11-3 to TRBJ2-3, with 11 bases lining up with TRBD2. Per germline, CDR1 SGHNT and CDR2 YENEEA. The CDR3 consists of 17 residues. The J segment lost 3 bases and the V segment lost 3 bases, leaving 8 bases of the junction unmatched. Here the CDR3 reads CASSFPLLAGVTDTQYF. Here the CDR3 DNA reads TGTGCCAGCAGCTTTCCTCTACTAGCGGGGGTGACAGATACGCAGTATTTT.

This clone has only a few counts. V and J are TRBV5-1 and TRBJ2-1; 7 positions agree with TRBD1. The J segment lost 5 bases and the V segment lost 6 bases, leaving 5 bases of the junction unmatched. The CDR3 is 13 amino acids. Looked up from germline, CDR1 is SGHRS and CDR2 is YFSETQ. This CDR3 reads CASNGQVNNEQFF. CDR3 coding DNA: TGCGCCAGCAATGGACAGGTTAACAATGAGCAGTTCTTC.

The J gene is TRBJ2-3, the V gene TRBV19; TRBD1 agrees at 9 bases. V dropped 5 bases and J dropped 7; count of bases not matched to a gene: 7. CDR1 is LNHDA, CDR2 SQIVND, per germline (reference sequence). The CDR3 is made up of 14 amino acids. CDR3 sequence reads: CASSLRDRENTQYF. The DNA for the CDR3 is TGTGCCAGTAGTCTCCGGGACAGGGAAAATACGCAGTATTTT. Together with reference TRBV19 and TRBJ2-3, the CDR3 gives the full variable domain: DGGITQSPKYLFRKEGQNVTLSCEQNLNHDAMYWYRQDPGQGLRLIYYSQIVNDFQKGDIAEGYSVSREKKESFPLTVTSAQKNPTAFYLCASSLRDRENTQYFGPGTRLTVL.

This sequence joins TRBV5-1 and TRBJ1-5; D call uncertain. The germline V and J ends were trimmed by 2 bases and 3 bases, with 6 bases remaining between them. There are 13 residues in the CDR3. CDR1 and CDR2 (germline): SGHRS, YFSETQ. The CDR3 here is CASSFNPNQPQHF. In DNA form, the CDR3 reads TGCGCCAGCAGCTTTAATCCCAATCAGCCCCAGCATTTT.

The chain recombines TRBV6-5 with TRBJ1-2; a possible D gene is TRBD1 (5 bases). The CDR3 length is 14 residues. V was cut by 8 bases and J by 8 bases, with 21 bases left in between. Germline V gives CDR1 MNHEY, CDR2 SVGAGI. The DNA for the CDR3 is TGTGCCAGCCTTAGAGGACAAGGATCGGGCGGCTACACCTTC. As protein: CASLRGQGSGGYTF.

This clone has a handful of counts. This chain connects TRBV5-1 to TRBJ2-3; 9 bases are a match to TRBD2. J gave up 2 bases and V 1 base, and 5 bases lay outside the gene matches. The CDR3 totals 16 residues. The germline CDR1 and CDR2 sequences are SGHRS and YFSETQ. For the CDR3, the DNA is TGCGCCAGCAGCTTGTACCGACTAGCGGACACAGATACGCAGTATTTT. Translating it yields CASSLYRLADTDTQYF.

The J gene is TRBJ2-3, the V gene TRBV11-2; a possible D gene is TRBD2 (5 bases). CDR3 length: 14 residues. The V gene's germline CDR1 is SGHAT and CDR2 FQNNGV. The germline V and J ends were trimmed by 3 bases and 4 bases, with 11 bases remaining between them. CDR3 nucleotide sequence: TGTGCCAGCAGCTTCTGGGAGAGCGCAGATACGCAGTATTTT. This codes for CASSFWESADTQYF.

The count of this clone is one. The CDR3, as DNA: TGTGCCAGCAGCACTACAGGGTTTTCCTACAATGAGCAGTTCTTC. Its protein product is CASSTTGFSYNEQFF. The chain joins TRBV28 to TRBJ2-1; TRBD1 is a possible D gene (6 bases). The V and J ends lost 6 bases and 1 base respectively, with 13 bases between them. The CDR3 is made up of 15 amino acids. Germline-derived CDR1 and CDR2 are MDHEN and SYDVKM.

This clone has a single count. This chain uses TRBV12-3 or TRBV12-4 with TRBJ1-2, with D hard to call. With 1 base removed from V and 4 bases from J, the gap between germline ends came to 4 bases. The CDR3 covers 12 residues. In nucleotides, the CDR3 is TGTGCCAGCAGTTTAGGGGCCTATGGCTACACCTTC. Translated: CASSLGAYGYTF.

The count of this clone is one. The V and J genes are TRBV6-5 and TRBJ1-1, with 8 bases that match TRBD1. CDR1 MNHEY and CDR2 SVGAGI come from the germline V gene. The V segment lost 7 bases and the J segment 5 bases; nucleotides outside the gene matches: 6. The CDR3 has 13 residues. CDR3 sequence: CASNRGDRTEAFF. CDR3 DNA: TGTGCCAGCAACAGAGGGGACAGGACTGAAGCTTTCTTT.

V is TRBV5-1 and J is TRBJ1-1; weak D call: TRBD1 (6 bases). V dropped 0 bases and J dropped 1 base, with 22 bases sitting between them. Germline CDR1 is SGHRS and CDR2 is YFSETQ. The CDR3 totals 19 residues. The CDR3 is CASSLVGAGPQSGNTEAFF. As DNA, the CDR3 is TGCGCCAGCAGCTTGGTGGGGGCAGGACCTCAAAGTGGGAACACTGAAGCTTTCTTT.

The rearrangement links TRBV11-3 to TRBJ2-5, with 8 bases identical to TRBD1. The CDR3 extends over 16 amino acids. Trimming took 4 bases from V and 5 from J; bases not matched to a gene: 12. Germline V CDR1 and CDR2: SGHNT, YENEEA. CDR3 sequence (DNA): TGTGCCAGCAGCTCCGGACAGGGACTTCCCCACGAGACCCAGTACTTC. Translation: CASSSGQGLPHETQYF.

The genes are TRBV19 and TRBJ1-4, with D perhaps TRBD1 (5 bases). The CDR3 totals 14 residues. The V end was cut by 3 bases, the J end by 8 bases, with 13 bases between. Germline V gene data show CDR1 as LNHDA and CDR2 as SQIVND (reference sequence). The CDR3 here is CASSIQGEKEKLFF. DNA of the CDR3: TGTGCCAGTAGTATTCAGGGCGAGAAGGAAAAACTGTTTTTT.

This clone came up a few times. The V and J genes are TRBV15 and TRBJ2-2, with D maybe TRBD1 (6 bases). This CDR3 has 13 amino acids. Trimming removed 6 bases from V and 5 bases from J, with 10 bases in between. Per the germline V gene, CDR1 is LNHNV and CDR2 is YYDKDF (reference sequence). The CDR3 DNA sequence: TGTGCCACCAGGGGTGGGACAACCGGGGAGCTGTTTTTT. This gives the protein CATRGGTTGELFF. Combining the CDR3 with reference TRBV15 and TRBJ2-2 gives the whole variable domain DAMVIQNPRYQVTQFGKPVTLSCSQTLNHNVMYWYQQKSSQAPKLLFHYYDKDFNNEADTPDNFQSRRPNTSFCFLDIRSPGLGDTAMYLCATRGGTTGELFFGEGSRLTVL.

This chain uses TRBV5-1 with TRBJ1-2; 10 bases match TRBD1. Trimming took 7 bases from V and 5 from J; bases not matched to a gene: 8. In germline, CDR1 is SGHRS, CDR2 YFSETQ. The CDR3 spans 14 residues. Here the CDR3 DNA reads TGCGCCAGCGGCGGGACAGGGGAGGAGTATGGCTACACCTTC. Residues: CASGGTGEEYGYTF.

The V call is TRBV12-3 or TRBV12-4, the J call TRBJ2-7, with no clear D. V shed 1 base and J shed 6 bases, with 7 bases lying between them. This CDR3 comprises 12 residues. For the CDR3, the DNA is TGTGCCAGCAGTTTAGTCAGGATCGAGCAGTACTTC. It translates to CASSLVRIEQYF.

The V and J genes are TRBV24-1 and TRBJ2-3; 8 positions match TRBD1. This CDR3 region has 16 residues. Trimming at V came to 3 bases and at J to 5 bases, leaving 9 bases not matched to a gene. Per germline, CDR1 KGHDR and CDR2 SFDVKD. The DNA for the CDR3 is TGTGCCACCAGTGATCCCCGGACAGGGAGAAGAGATACGCAGTATTTT. Amino acids: CATSDPRTGRRDTQYF.

This sequence joins TRBV4-1 and TRBJ1-4; a possible D gene is TRBD1 (5 bases). Trimming shortened V by 4 bases and J by 0 bases, and 15 bases separated the two germline ends. The CDR3 is made up of 17 amino acids. CDR1 is MGHRA, CDR2 YSYEKL, per germline. CDR3 sequence: CASSPGGAGSTNEKLFF. CDR3 sequence (DNA): TGCGCCAGCAGCCCCGGAGGGGCCGGGTCAACTAATGAAAAACTGTTTTTT.